This entry features one T cell receptor beta chain sequence. Its antigen is unknown. CDR1 is MDHEN and CDR2 is SYDVKM in the germline V gene. The ends lost 7 bases at V and 8 bases at J; junction bases unmatched: 10. The CDR3 covers 16 residues. This entry belongs to a study of shared clonotypes between healthy human individuals. Findings of the study overall: Depth was large, yet rarefaction showed that sorted-subset sequencing was incomplete. Naive subsets tended to show greater estimated richness than memory subsets.

Assay execution proceeded at the deep level. Several immunoSEQ plates held equal portions of the genomic DNA taken from each subset. Sequencing was performed with immunoSEQ multiplex PCR; in TCRdb, only in-frame clones are kept and a portion is missing. The repertoire holds some 2.1 million clones, with roughly 94% as singletons. This receptor was taken from a man between 18 and 35 years old in good health. Material for sequencing was naive CD4+ T cells sorted from blood. Indicated subset: CD45RA+ positively selected. The chain employs TRBV28 and TRBJ2-1; 14 nucleotides line up with TRBD2. The chain's CDR3 is CASTRLAGGPLDEQFF. CDR3 DNA sequence: TGTGCCAGCACCCGACTAGCGGGGGGGCCTTTGGATGAGCAGTTCTTC.